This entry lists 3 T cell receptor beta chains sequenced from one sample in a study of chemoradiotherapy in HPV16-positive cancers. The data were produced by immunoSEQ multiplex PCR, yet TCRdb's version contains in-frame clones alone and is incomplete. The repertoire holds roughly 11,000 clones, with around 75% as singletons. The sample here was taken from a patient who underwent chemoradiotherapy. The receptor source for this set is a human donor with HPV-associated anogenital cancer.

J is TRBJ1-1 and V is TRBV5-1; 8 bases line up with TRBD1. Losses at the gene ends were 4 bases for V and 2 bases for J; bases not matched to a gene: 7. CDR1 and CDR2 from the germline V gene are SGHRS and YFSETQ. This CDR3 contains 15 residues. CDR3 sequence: CASSGNRGINTEAFF. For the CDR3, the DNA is TGCGCCAGCAGCGGAAACAGGGGGATAAACACTGAAGCTTTCTTT.

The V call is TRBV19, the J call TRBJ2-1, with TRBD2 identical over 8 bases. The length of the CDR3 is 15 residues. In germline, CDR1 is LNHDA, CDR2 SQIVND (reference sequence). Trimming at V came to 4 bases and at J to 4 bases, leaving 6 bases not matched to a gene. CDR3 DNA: TGTGCCAGTAGTAAGGATAGCGGGATTTACAATGAGCAGTTCTTC. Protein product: CASSKDSGIYNEQFF.

The CDR3, as DNA: TGTGCCAGTAGTATTGAGGGACAGGGTGTATCTGGGGCCAACGTCCTGACTTTC. This encodes CASSIEGQGVSGANVLTF. The chain combines TRBV19 with TRBJ2-6; 9 positions agree with TRBD1. Trimming cost V 3 bases and J 1 base; bases outside gene matches: 7. CDR3 length: 18 residues. Germline loops: CDR1 LNHDA, CDR2 SQIVND (reference sequence).